These 12 T cell receptor beta chains originate from one sample sequenced in a study of shared clonotypes between healthy human individuals. The method was immunoSEQ multiplex PCR; TCRdb's version includes in-frame clones alone and lacks a portion of them. Of approximately 2,200,000 clones detected, roughly 91% appear once; the ten largest clones hold more than 1.5%. Naive CD8 cells comprised CD45RO-negative, CCR7-positively selected cells, excluding terminally differentiated effector memory CD45RA+ cells. Sequencing was performed on naive CD8+ T cells from PBMCs. These receptor sequences come from a man younger than 35 in good health. Some clones in this sample may be carry-over from other donors' samples.

The V gene is TRBV7-9, the J gene TRBJ2-5; possibly TRBD1 or TRBD2 for D (5 bases each). V lost 6 bases, J lost 5 bases, and 19 bases lay in between. This CDR3 has 15 residues. The germline V gene encodes CDR1 SEHNR and CDR2 FQNEAQ (reference sequence). The CDR3 bases are TGTGCCAGCAGTACCTCCGAGGGGCGCAGGGAGACCCAGTACTTC. The encoded protein is CASSTSEGRRETQYF.

The CDR3 nucleotides read TGTGCCAGTAGTATAGCAGGGGCTCTGAACACTGAAGCTTTCTTT. This sequence encodes CASSIAGALNTEAFF. The chain couples TRBV19 to TRBJ1-1; tentatively, D is TRBD1 (6 bases). CDR3 length equals 15 residues. Per germline, CDR1 LNHDA and CDR2 SQIVND (reference sequence). The germline V and J ends were trimmed by 1 base and 0 bases, with 9 bases remaining between them. The full variable domain, completed using reference TRBV19 and TRBJ1-1, is DGGITQSPKYLFRKEGQNVTLSCEQNLNHDAMYWYRQDPGQGLRLIYYSQIVNDFQKGDIAEGYSVSREKKESFPLTVTSAQKNPTAFYLCASSIAGALNTEAFFGQGTRLTVV.

Comment on this clone: Other DNA sequences in this sample translate to the same CDR3. The chain employs TRBV5-1 and TRBJ2-1; D is perhaps TRBD1 (6 bases). CDR1 is SGHRS, CDR2 YFSETQ, per germline. This CDR3 has 15 residues. V was clipped by 0 bases and J by 2 bases, with 9 bases between them. DNA for the CDR3: TGCGCCAGCAGCTTGGATAGGGGGACCTACAATGAGCAGTTCTTC. Translating it yields CASSLDRGTYNEQFF.

The chain combines TRBV7-2 with TRBJ2-7; perhaps TRBD2 as D (6 bases). This CDR3 comprises 14 residues. CDR1 and CDR2 from the germline V gene are SGHTA and FQGNSA. The ends were cut back, 4 bases at V and 3 bases at J, with 13 bases in the middle. This CDR3 reads CASSSSLRDYEQYF. The CDR3 DNA reads TGTGCCAGCAGCTCGTCCCTGCGGGACTACGAGCAGTACTTC.

The chain couples TRBV7-9 to TRBJ1-2, with TRBD1 matching 7 bases. V dropped 4 bases and J dropped 2; count of bases not matched to a gene: 10. The CDR3 spans 16 residues. Germline V CDR1 and CDR2: SEHNR, FQNEAQ (reference sequence). DNA for the CDR3: TGTGCCAGCAGCTCAAGACAGGGCCATTCAAACTATGGCTACACCTTC. This sequence encodes CASSSRQGHSNYGYTF.

The chain joins TRBV28 to TRBJ2-5; unclear D gene. CDR3 length: 14 residues. V was shortened by 1 base and J by 4 bases, with 10 bases between the two germline ends. CDR1 MDHEN and CDR2 SYDVKM come from the germline V gene. The CDR3, as DNA: TGTGCCAGCAGTTTATATACAGCACGAGAGACCCAGTACTTC. The encoded protein is CASSLYTARETQYF.

This clone was seen more than once but under ten times. CDR3 residues: CASSQVVGSGYTF. CDR3 nucleotide sequence: TGTGCCAGCAGCCAAGTTGTGGGGTCGGGCTACACCTTC. The chain has TRBV4-2 and TRBJ1-2; D not resolved. Trimming left V 1 base short and J 8 bases short, with 11 bases between. Germline V gene lookup returns CDR1 LGHNA and CDR2 YNFKEQ. The CDR3 extends over 13 amino acids.

The sample holds one count of this clone. The chain uses TRBV27 and TRBJ1-5; D is ambiguous. The CDR3 length is 14 residues. Germline V gene sequence: CDR1 MNHEY, CDR2 SMNVEV (reference sequence). The germline V and J ends were trimmed by 2 bases and 7 bases, with 12 bases remaining between them. CDR3 protein: CASSLEAGRQPQHF. The CDR3 DNA sequence: TGTGCCAGCAGTTTAGAGGCAGGAAGGCAGCCCCAGCATTTT.

The chain joins TRBV27 to TRBJ2-2; D is perhaps TRBD2 (5 bases). The CDR3 is made up of 16 amino acids. The germline V gene has CDR1 MNHEY and CDR2 SMNVEV (reference sequence). Between the trimmed V and J ends, which lost 6 bases and 0 bases, there was a span of 14 bases. DNA of the CDR3: TGTGCCAGCAGGGGTGCTAGCCAGGCGAACACCGGGGAGCTGTTTTTT. It translates to CASRGASQANTGELFF.

In its sample, this clone was seen a few times. Other DNA sequences in this sample translate to the same CDR3. The genes are TRBV30 and TRBJ1-1; D call uncertain. Germline V gene sequence: CDR1 GTSNPN, CDR2 SVGIG (reference sequence). V lost 4 bases and J 1 base, leaving 7 bases between the germline ends. CDR3 length equals 12 residues. This chain's CDR3 is CAWNRGNTEAFF. DNA for the CDR3: TGTGCCTGGAATCGGGGGAACACTGAAGCTTTCTTT.

V is TRBV28 and J is TRBJ2-7, with TRBD1 matching 9 bases. This CDR3 has 18 amino acids. The junction had 17 bases not matched to a gene; V was cut back by 6 bases and J by 2 bases. CDR1 is MDHEN and CDR2 is SYDVKM in the germline V gene. The CDR3 spells CASSHYPSGDRDTYEQYF. In DNA, the CDR3 is TGTGCCAGCAGCCACTATCCATCCGGGGACAGGGATACCTACGAGCAGTACTTC.

The J gene is TRBJ1-1, the V gene TRBV28; 8 bases map to TRBD1. Germline lookup yields CDR1 MDHEN and CDR2 SYDVKM. With 4 bases clipped from V and 0 bases from J, the junction kept 7 bases outside the gene matches. This CDR3 spans 16 amino acids. The CDR3 loop is CASSSGDRIMNTEAFF. The CDR3 nucleotides are TGTGCCAGCAGTTCGGGGGACAGGATCATGAACACTGAAGCTTTCTTT.